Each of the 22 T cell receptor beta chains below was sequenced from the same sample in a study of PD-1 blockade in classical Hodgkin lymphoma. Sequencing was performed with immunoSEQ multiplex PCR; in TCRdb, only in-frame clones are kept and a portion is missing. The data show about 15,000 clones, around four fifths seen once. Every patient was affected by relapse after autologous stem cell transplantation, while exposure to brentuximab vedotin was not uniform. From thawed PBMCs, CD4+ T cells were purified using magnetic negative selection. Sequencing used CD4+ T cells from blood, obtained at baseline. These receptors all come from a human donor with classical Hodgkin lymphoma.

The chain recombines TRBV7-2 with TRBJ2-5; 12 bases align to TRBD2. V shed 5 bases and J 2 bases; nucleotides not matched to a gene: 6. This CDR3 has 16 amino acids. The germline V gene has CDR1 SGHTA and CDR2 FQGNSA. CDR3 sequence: CASSPLLAGGQETQYF. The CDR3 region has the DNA TGTGCCAGCAGCCCCCTTCTAGCGGGAGGGCAAGAGACCCAGTACTTC.

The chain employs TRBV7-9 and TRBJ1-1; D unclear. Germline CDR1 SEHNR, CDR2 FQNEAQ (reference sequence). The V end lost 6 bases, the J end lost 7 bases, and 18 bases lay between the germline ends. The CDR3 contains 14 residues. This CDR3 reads CASSHKASHLEAFF. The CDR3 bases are TGTGCCAGCAGTCATAAAGCTTCTCATCTTGAAGCTTTCTTT.

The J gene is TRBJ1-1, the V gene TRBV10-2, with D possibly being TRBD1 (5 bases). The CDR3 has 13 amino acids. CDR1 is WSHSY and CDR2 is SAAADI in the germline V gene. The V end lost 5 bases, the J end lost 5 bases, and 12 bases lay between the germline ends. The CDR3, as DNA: TGCGCCAGCAGTTTAGGCAGGGAGACTGAAGCTTTCTTT. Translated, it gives CASSLGRETEAFF.

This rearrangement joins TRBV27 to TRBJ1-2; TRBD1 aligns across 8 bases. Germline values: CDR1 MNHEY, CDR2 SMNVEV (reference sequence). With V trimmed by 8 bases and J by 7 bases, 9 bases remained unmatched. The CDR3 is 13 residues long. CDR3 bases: TGTGCCAGCCAGGGGGCCGCAAGAACTGGCTACACCTTC. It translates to CASQGAARTGYTF.

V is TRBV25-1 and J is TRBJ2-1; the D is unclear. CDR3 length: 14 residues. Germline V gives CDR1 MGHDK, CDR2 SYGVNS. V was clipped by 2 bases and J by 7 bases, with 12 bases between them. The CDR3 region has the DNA TGTGCCAGCAGTGAACTCCCAGGTTGGAATGAGCAGTTCTTC. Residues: CASSELPGWNEQFF.

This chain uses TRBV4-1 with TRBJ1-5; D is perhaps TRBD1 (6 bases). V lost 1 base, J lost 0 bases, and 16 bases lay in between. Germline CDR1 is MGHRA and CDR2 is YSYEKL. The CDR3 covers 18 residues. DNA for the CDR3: TGCGCCAGCAGCCAAGTCGTTGGGGGGGCGGATAGCAATCAGCCCCAGCATTTT. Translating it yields CASSQVVGGADSNQPQHF.

The CDR3 DNA sequence: TGTGCCAGCAGCTTAGCTCTAGCGGGGGGCGAGGAGCAGTTCTTC. It specifies CASSLALAGGEEQFF. V usage is TRBV5-4 and J usage is TRBJ2-1, with 11 bases lining up with TRBD2. Germline trimming cut 2 bases from V and 10 bases from J; bases unmatched to any gene: 8. Germline loops: CDR1 SGHNT, CDR2 YYREEE (reference sequence). CDR3 length equals 15 residues.

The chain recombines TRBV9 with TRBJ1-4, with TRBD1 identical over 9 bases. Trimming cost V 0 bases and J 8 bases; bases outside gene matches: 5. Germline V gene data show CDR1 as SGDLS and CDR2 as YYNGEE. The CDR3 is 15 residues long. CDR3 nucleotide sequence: TGTGCCAGCAGCGTAGAGGGACAGGGCGGAGAAAAACTGTTTTTT. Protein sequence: CASSVEGQGGEKLFF.

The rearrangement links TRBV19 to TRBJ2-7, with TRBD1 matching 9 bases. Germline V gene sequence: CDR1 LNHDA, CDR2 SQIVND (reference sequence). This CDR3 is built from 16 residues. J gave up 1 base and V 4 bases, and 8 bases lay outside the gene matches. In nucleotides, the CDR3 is TGTGCCAGTAGTACAGTCGCCGGGACAGGGTCCTACGAGCAGTACTTC. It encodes CASSTVAGTGSYEQYF. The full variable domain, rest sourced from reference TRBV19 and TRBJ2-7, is DGGITQSPKYLFRKEGQNVTLSCEQNLNHDAMYWYRQDPGQGLRLIYYSQIVNDFQKGDIAEGYSVSREKKESFPLTVTSAQKNPTAFYLCASSTVAGTGSYEQYFGPGTRLTVT.

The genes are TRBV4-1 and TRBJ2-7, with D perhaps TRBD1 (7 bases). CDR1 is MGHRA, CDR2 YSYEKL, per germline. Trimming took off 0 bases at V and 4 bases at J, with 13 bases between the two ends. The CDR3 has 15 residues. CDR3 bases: TGCGCCAGCAGCCAAGATCGGGGGACAGCTTACGAGCAGTACTTC. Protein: CASSQDRGTAYEQYF.

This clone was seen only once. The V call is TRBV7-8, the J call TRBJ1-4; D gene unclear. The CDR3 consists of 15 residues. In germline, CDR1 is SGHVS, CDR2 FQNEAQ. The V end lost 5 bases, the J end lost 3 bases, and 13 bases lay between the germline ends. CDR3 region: CASSRTQQSNEKLFF. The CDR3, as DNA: TGTGCCAGCAGCCGCACACAGCAATCTAATGAAAAACTGTTTTTT.

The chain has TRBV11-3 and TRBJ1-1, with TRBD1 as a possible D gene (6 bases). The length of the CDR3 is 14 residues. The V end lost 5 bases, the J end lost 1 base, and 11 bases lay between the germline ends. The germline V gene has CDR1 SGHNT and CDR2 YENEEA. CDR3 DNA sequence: TGTGCCAGCAGCCAACAGGGCGGGAACACTGAAGCTTTCTTT. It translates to CASSQQGGNTEAFF.

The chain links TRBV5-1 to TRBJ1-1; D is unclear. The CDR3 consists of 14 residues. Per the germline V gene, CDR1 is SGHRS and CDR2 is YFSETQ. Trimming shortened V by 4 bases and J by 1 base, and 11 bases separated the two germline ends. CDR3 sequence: CASSPSPRNTEAFF. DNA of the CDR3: TGCGCCAGCAGCCCCAGCCCCCGGAACACTGAAGCTTTCTTT. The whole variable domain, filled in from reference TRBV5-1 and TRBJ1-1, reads KAGVTQTPRYLIKTRGQQVTLSCSPISGHRSVSWYQQTPGQGLQFLFEYFSETQRNKGNFPGRFSGRQFSNSRSEMNVSTLELGDSALYLCASSPSPRNTEAFFGQGTRLTVV.

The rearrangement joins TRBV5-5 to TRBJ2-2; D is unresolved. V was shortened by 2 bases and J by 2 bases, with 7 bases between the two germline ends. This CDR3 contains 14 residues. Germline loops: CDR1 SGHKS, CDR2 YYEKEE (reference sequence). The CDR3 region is CASSLEINTGELFF. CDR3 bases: TGTGCCAGCAGCTTAGAAATCAACACCGGGGAGCTGTTTTTT.

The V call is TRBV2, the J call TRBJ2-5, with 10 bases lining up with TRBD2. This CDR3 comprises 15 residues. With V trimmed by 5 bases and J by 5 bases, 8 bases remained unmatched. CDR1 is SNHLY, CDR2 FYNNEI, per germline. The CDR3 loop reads CASSRASGSGETQYF. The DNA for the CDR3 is TGTGCCAGCAGTCGGGCTAGCGGGAGCGGCGAGACCCAGTACTTC.

The CDR3 nucleotides are TGTGCCAGCAGTTACCCCCCGGAGCTCTCAGATACGCAGTATTTT. Its protein product is CASSYPPELSDTQYF. The chain has TRBV6-6 and TRBJ2-3; D not certain. The germline V gene has CDR1 MNHNY and CDR2 SVGAGI (reference sequence). Between the trimmed V and J ends, which lost 2 bases and 4 bases, there was a span of 13 bases. CDR3 size: 15 residues.

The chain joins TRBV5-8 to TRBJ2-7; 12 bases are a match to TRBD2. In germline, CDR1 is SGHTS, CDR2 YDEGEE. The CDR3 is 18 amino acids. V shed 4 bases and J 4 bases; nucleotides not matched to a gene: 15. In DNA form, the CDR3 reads TGTGCCAGCAGCCAAGTCGGGGCTAGCGGGGGGGCCAATTACGAGCAGTACTTC. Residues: CASSQVGASGGANYEQYF.

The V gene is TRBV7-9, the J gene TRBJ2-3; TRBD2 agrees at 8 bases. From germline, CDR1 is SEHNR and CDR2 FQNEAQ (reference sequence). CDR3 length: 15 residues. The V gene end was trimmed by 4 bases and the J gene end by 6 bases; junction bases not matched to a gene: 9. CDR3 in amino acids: CASSSDGGAEDTQYF. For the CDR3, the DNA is TGTGCCAGCAGCTCTGACGGGGGGGCGGAGGATACGCAGTATTTT.

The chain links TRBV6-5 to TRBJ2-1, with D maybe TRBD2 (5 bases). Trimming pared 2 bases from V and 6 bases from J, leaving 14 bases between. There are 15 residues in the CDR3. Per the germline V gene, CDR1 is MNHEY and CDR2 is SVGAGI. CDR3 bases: TGTGCCAGCAGTTACCCCCGGCTAGGAGGCAATGAGCAGTTCTTC. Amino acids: CASSYPRLGGNEQFF.

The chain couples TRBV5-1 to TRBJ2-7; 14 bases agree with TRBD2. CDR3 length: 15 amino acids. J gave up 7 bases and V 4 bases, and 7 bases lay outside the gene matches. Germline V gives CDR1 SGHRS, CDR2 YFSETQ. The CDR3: CASSLGLAGGREQYF. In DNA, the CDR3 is TGCGCCAGCAGCCTCGGACTAGCGGGGGGAAGGGAGCAGTACTTC. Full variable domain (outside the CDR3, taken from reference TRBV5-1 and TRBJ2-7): KAGVTQTPRYLIKTRGQQVTLSCSPISGHRSVSWYQQTPGQGLQFLFEYFSETQRNKGNFPGRFSGRQFSNSRSEMNVSTLELGDSALYLCASSLGLAGGREQYFGPGTRLTVT.

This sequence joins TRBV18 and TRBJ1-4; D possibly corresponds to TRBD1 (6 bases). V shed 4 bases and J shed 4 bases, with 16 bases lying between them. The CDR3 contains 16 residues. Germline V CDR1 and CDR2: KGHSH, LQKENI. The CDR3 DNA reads TGTGCCAGCTCACTCCAGAGGGTACAGGGTAATGAAAAACTGTTTTTT. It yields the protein CASSLQRVQGNEKLFF.

The CDR3 here is CASSPPNTGELFF. CDR3 nucleotides: TGTGCCAGCAGCCCCCCGAACACCGGGGAGCTGTTTTTT. The rearrangement uses TRBV9 and TRBJ2-2; D uncertain. The germline V and J ends were trimmed by 4 bases and 0 bases, with 4 bases remaining between them. Germline V gene lookup returns CDR1 SGDLS and CDR2 YYNGEE. The CDR3 loop spans 13 amino acids.